This T cell receptor beta chain emerged from a study of spatial heterogeneity in lung cancer. Described time point: blood at routine non-recurrence follow-up after resection. The input material, whole RNA from tumor, nontumor lung or frozen PBMC, was sequenced unsorted. This clonotype was recorded a few times. Germline loops: CDR1 SNHLY, CDR2 FYNNEI. The CDR3 contains 15 residues. With 1 base removed from V and 3 bases from J, the gap between germline ends came to 10 bases. MiXCR, run by TCRdb on the 5' RACE reads, gives a single entry per CDR3 protein. The sample comprises more than 95,000 distinct CDR3 sequences, more than 9% of which are singletons, and roughly 17% rests with the top ten.

The clonotype comes from a male donor with early-stage non-small cell lung cancer. The chain is built from TRBV2 and TRBJ2-1; possibly TRBD1 for D (6 bases). The starting material was PBMCs, obtained at follow-up. CDR3 DNA: TGTGCCAGCAGTGAAGAGAGGGGGAACTACAATGAGCAGTTCTTC. Translated, it gives CASSEERGNYNEQFF.